This TCR beta chain was found in a study of beta chain features in type 1 diabetes. Regarding the study as a whole: All four CD4+ subsets from Type 1 diabetes patients carried moderately but significantly shorter TCRB CDR3s. Type 1 diabetes patients had VDJ junctions that carried fewer insertions and more deletions.

Of the isolated RNA, all was reverse transcribed, and so the sequenced material was expressed TCRB transcripts. Assay: immunoSEQ multiplex PCR; the TCRdb copy retains only in-frame clones and omits some. The table has nearly 350,000 clones, approximately 9.9% seen once; the top ten hold less than 1.2%. A CD45RO/CCR7/CD25/CD127/CD95/CD27 panel sorted naive, central memory, regulatory and stem cell-like memory CD4+ cells. Post-sort purity exceeded 98% for all sorted populations. A note on this clone: The target antigen is unknown. The same CDR3 can be traced to other DNA sequences in this sample.

Per germline, CDR1 SEHNR and CDR2 FQNEAQ (reference sequence). The CDR3 has 13 amino acids. Trimming took off 1 base at V and 3 bases at J, with 7 bases between the two ends. The sequencing sample was made of central memory CD4+ T cells from blood. The chain links TRBV7-9 to TRBJ2-7; the D is unclear. This TCR came from a man younger than 45 with type 1 diabetes. The CDR3 nucleotides read TGTGCCAGCAGCTTAGGTTCCCTCTACGAGCAGTACTTC. This translates into CASSLGSLYEQYF.